The rows below give T cell receptor beta chains drawn from one sample of a study of persistence of HIV-infected CD4 T cells. Assay used: immunoSEQ multiplex PCR; TCRdb lists only in-frame clones, some missing. The table has about 40,000 clones, about four fifths seen once. No antigen has been assigned to these receptors. Sequencing was performed on CD4+ T cells sorted from PBMCs after approximately 19-hour stimulation, taken from a patient who received antiretroviral therapy. These receptors came from an adult man with HIV who was CMV-seropositive. The CDR3 runs from the conserved cysteine through the conserved F or W. D genes are given only for firm matches. Clone size appears in some rows only: once, few, many, or a class for an expanded clone.

j_call clone_size v_call d_call cdr3_nt cdr3_aa
TRBJ1-5 . TRBV7-2 . TGTGCCAGCAGCTTAGAGGCAGGGTTAAATCAGCCCCAGCATTTT CASSLEAGLNQPQHF
TRBJ2-3 . TRBV19 TRBD2 TGTGCCACCGCGACGAGGACTAGCGGCTTTAGCACAGATACGCAGTATTTT CATATRTSGFSTDTQYF
TRBJ2-1 once TRBV27 TRBD1 TGTGCCAGCAGGCCGGGACAGGCTAGCTCCTACAATGAGCAGTTCTTC CASRPGQASSYNEQFF
TRBJ1-1 . TRBV6-5 . TGTGCCAGCAGGTCCGGGAACTCAATGAACACTGAAGCTTTCTTT CASRSGNSMNTEAFF
TRBJ1-4 . TRBV6-5 . TGTGCCAGCAAAGATGGAGTGACTAATGAAAAACTGTTTTTT CASKDGVTNEKLFF
TRBJ2-1 . TRBV20-1 . TGCAGTGCTAGTAATCTCGACTACAATGAGCAGTTCTTC CSASNLDYNEQFF
TRBJ1-2 . TRBV30 . TGTGCCTGGGGGGGGCAGGTAGAAGGATCCTTC CAWGGQVEGSF
TRBJ2-3 . TRBV12-3/TRBV12-4 . TGTGCCAGCAGTCTCTTTGGTGGTACGCAGTATTTT CASSLFGGTQYF
TRBJ2-5 . TRBV15 . TGTGCCACCAGCAGAGGGATCTCCGGGGAGACCCAGTACTTC CATSRGISGETQYF
TRBJ1-1 . TRBV25-1 . TGTGCCAGCAGTTCCGCGGGACGGACTGAAGCTTTCTTT CASSSAGRTEAFF
TRBJ1-2 . TRBV27 . TGTGCCAGCAGCCAACGATGGGACATTGCTAACTATGGCTACACCTTC CASSQRWDIANYGYTF
TRBJ2-2 once TRBV25-1 . TGTGCCAGCAGTGAATGGAGGGGGGTTGAGACCGGGGAGCTGTTTTTT CASSEWRGVETGELFF
TRBJ1-5 . TRBV4-2 . TGTGCCAGCAGCCCCTGGGCGGGGGACAGCAATCAGCCCCAGCATTTT CASSPWAGDSNQPQHF
TRBJ1-5 once TRBV7-8 TRBD1 TGTGCCAGCAGCGAGACAGGGGGATACGGTCAGCCCCAGCATTTT CASSETGGYGQPQHF
TRBJ2-3 . TRBV4-1 . TGCGCCAGCAGCCATCGAATGACTTCTTCTGCCGGTGGGGATACGCAGTATTTT CASSHRMTSSAGGDTQYF
TRBJ1-1 few TRBV7-3 . TGTGCCAGCAGCTTACAGGGACCAACTGAAGCTTTCTTT CASSLQGPTEAFF
TRBJ1-1 . TRBV19 . TGTGCCAGTAGCGGGACACAGGGAATGAACACTGAAGCTTTCTTT CASSGTQGMNTEAFF
TRBJ1-5 . TRBV2 TRBD1 TGTGCCAGCAGTAATCAGGGGGTGGGTCAGCCCCAGCATTTT CASSNQGVGQPQHF
TRBJ1-2 few TRBV30 . TGTGCCTGGAGTGTACAGGCTAACTATGGCTACACCTTC CAWSVQANYGYTF
TRBJ2-2 . TRBV5-4 TRBD1 TGTGCCAGCAGCTTGGGACAGGGGATCGCCGGGGAGCTGTTTTTT CASSLGQGIAGELFF
TRBJ2-1 . TRBV19 TRBD2 TGTGCCAGTAGTAGTAGCGGGGGCCTCTCGAAGAATGAGCAGTTCTTC CASSSSGGLSKNEQFF
TRBJ2-3 . TRBV10-1 . TGCGCCAGCAGTGACGGGTTAGATACGCAGTATTTT CASSDGLDTQYF
TRBJ1-2 . TRBV5-5 TRBD1 TGTGCCAGCAGCTTGATACCGGGACAGGGTACTAACTATGGCTACACCTTC CASSLIPGQGTNYGYTF
TRBJ1-5 . TRBV30 . TGTGCCTGGAGTGTCGGTCGTCAGGCGTCGAATCAGCCCCAGCATTTT CAWSVGRQASNQPQHF
TRBJ1-1 . TRBV7-9 . TGTGCCAGCAGCTTCACACAACTCGGACCTGAAGCTTTCTTT CASSFTQLGPEAFF
TRBJ2-2 . TRBV5-1 TRBD1 TGCGCCAGCAGCCTAATGGGACAGGATCGGACCGGGGAGCTGTTTTTT CASSLMGQDRTGELFF
TRBJ2-1 . TRBV11-3 TRBD2 TGTGCCAGCAGCTCCCGACTAGCGGGAGGCAATGAGCAGTTCTTC CASSSRLAGGNEQFF
TRBJ2-1 . TRBV2 . TGTGCCAGCACTGAGTCCGGGAGATGGAATGAGCAGTTCTTC CASTESGRWNEQFF
TRBJ2-1 . TRBV19 . TGTGCCAGTACTGTGGGACGGCAAAACAATGAGCAGTTCTTC CASTVGRQNNEQFF
TRBJ1-6 once TRBV27 . TGTGCCAGCAGTTTATCTCTGGGAAGCTCCTATAATTCACCCCTCCACTTT CASSLSLGSSYNSPLHF
TRBJ2-7 . TRBV6-5 TRBD1 TGTGCCAGCAGCAGGGGGCCAGGGGAGCAGTACTTC CASSRGPGEQYF
TRBJ1-1 . TRBV4-2 . TGTGCCAGCAGCCAAGATGGTAGGGGGAACACTGAAGCTTTCTTT CASSQDGRGNTEAFF